A single sample is the source of the 5 T cell receptor beta chains below, sequenced in a study of T cells after yellow fever vaccination. MiXCR, applied by TCRdb to the 5' RACE reads, yields one record per CDR3 protein. The sample lists 200,000 to 300,000 distinct CDR3 sequences, 10% to 15% occurring once. The source material was CD4+ T cells sorted from PBMCs, sampled 45 days after the yellow fever booster vaccination. The receptors here all came from a young man who received the YFV17D yellow fever vaccine.

CDR3 in amino acids: CSAPSWGRGYNEQFF. The CDR3 region has the DNA TGCAGTGCACCCAGCTGGGGGAGGGGTTACAATGAGCAGTTCTTC. The gene calls are TRBV20-1 and TRBJ2-1; 7 nucleotides match TRBD2. This CDR3 has 15 amino acids. Germline V gene lookup returns CDR1 DFQATT and CDR2 SNEGSKA (reference sequence). The trim removed 6 bases at V and 4 bases at J, leaving 12 bases unmatched.

This clonotype came up once. V gene TRBV9 combines with J gene TRBJ2-5; D is unresolved. This CDR3 has 14 residues. Germline V gene sequence: CDR1 SGDLS, CDR2 YYNGEE. The V end lost 3 bases, the J end lost 2 bases, and 11 bases lay between the germline ends. In DNA form, the CDR3 reads TGTGCCAGCAGCGCCAACTGGCTTCAAGAGACCCAGTACTTC. As protein: CASSANWLQETQYF. The entire variable domain, with the rest obtained from reference TRBV9 and TRBJ2-5, is as follows: DSGVTQTPKHLITATGQRVTLRCSPRSGDLSVYWYQQSLDQGLQFLIQYYNGEERAKGNILERFSAQQFPDLHSELNLSSLELGDSALYFCASSANWLQETQYFGPGTRLLVL.

This clonotype turned up a few times. The DNA for the CDR3 is TGTGCCTCCGTTGGGCCGGGTACGGAGACCCAGTACTTC. Its protein product is CASVGPGTETQYF. The rearrangement links TRBV5-6 to TRBJ2-5; D not resolved. V was trimmed by 10 bases and J by 5 bases, leaving 18 bases between them. The CDR3 is made up of 13 amino acids. Germline V gene lookup returns CDR1 SGHDT and CDR2 YYEEEE.

The chain recombines TRBV12-3 or TRBV12-4 with TRBJ2-5; D unresolved. CDR3 length: 15 amino acids. V lost 5 bases and J 2 bases, leaving 15 bases between the germline ends. This CDR3 is CASSRAFGRQETQYF. CDR3 in DNA: TGTGCCAGCAGTCGGGCCTTTGGTAGACAAGAGACCCAGTACTTC.

This chain uses TRBV7-2 with TRBJ2-7, with TRBD2 matching 14 bases. Germline trimming cut 5 bases from V and 3 bases from J; bases unmatched to any gene: 3. There are 15 residues in the CDR3. Germline V CDR1 and CDR2: SGHTA, FQGNSA. CDR3 bases: TGTGCCAGCAGCCAGACTAGCGGGAGGGTCTACGAGCAGTACTTC. As protein: CASSQTSGRVYEQYF.